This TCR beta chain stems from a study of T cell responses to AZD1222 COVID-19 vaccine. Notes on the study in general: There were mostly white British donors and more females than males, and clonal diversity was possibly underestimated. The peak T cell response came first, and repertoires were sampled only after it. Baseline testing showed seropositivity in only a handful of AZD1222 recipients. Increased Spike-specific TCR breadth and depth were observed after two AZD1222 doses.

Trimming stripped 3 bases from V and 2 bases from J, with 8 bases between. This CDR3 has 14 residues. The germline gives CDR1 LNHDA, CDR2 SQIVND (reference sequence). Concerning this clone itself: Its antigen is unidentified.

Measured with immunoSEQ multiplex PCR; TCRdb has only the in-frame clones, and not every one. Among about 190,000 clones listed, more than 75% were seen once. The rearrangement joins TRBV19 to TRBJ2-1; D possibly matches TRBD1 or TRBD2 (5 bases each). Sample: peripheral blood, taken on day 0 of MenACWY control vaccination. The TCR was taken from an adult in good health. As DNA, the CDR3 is TGTGCCAGTAGTATGGGGGACCCCTACAATGAGCAGTTCTTC. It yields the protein CASSMGDPYNEQFF.